The clone carrying this T cell receptor beta chain was observed a handful of times. V shed 3 bases and J shed 5 bases, with 22 bases lying between them. In germline, CDR1 is SNHLY, CDR2 FYNNEI. This CDR3 spans 17 amino acids. The data are from a study of blood T cell repertoires in COVID-19. Background on the study: The samples span acute and convalescent COVID-19 from the United States, Italy and Spain.

Study processing details: For nucleated cells, counts were estimated from reference gene primer amplification. Sequenced by immunoSEQ multiplex PCR; TCRdb stores in-frame clones only, minus some. The V and J calls and the clone size are those of that table, but D and trimming were determined from the DNA. Of under 300,000 clones detected, around 86% appear once; the ten largest clones hold around 1.7%. Cohorts were assigned according to the clinical history that participants reported. The sample taken for sequencing was PBMCs or T cells enriched from blood (not recorded which). V is TRBV2 and J is TRBJ1-2; D is uncertain. The receptor was derived from a woman between 40 and 55 years old who had recovered from COVID-19. The CDR3 sequence is CASSEERGGRRDYGYTF. CDR3 coding DNA: TGTGCCAGCAGTGAGGAGCGGGGAGGGAGAAGAGATTATGGCTACACCTTC.